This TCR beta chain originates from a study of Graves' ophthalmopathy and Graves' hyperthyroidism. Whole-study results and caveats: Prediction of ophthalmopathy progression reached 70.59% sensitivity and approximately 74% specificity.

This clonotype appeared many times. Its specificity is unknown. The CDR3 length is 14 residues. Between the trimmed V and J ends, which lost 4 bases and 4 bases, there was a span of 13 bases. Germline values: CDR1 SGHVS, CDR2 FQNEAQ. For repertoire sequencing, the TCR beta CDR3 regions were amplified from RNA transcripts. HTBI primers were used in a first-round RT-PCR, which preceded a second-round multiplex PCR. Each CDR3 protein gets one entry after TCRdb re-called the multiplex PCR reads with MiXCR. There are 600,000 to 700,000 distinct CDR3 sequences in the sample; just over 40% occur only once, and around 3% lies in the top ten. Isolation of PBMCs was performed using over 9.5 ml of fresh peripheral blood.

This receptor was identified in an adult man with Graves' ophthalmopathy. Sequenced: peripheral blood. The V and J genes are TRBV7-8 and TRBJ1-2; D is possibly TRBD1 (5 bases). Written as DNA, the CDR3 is TGTGCCAGCAGCTCCCGGGGCAGCCCCTATGGCTACACCTTC. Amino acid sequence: CASSSRGSPYGYTF.